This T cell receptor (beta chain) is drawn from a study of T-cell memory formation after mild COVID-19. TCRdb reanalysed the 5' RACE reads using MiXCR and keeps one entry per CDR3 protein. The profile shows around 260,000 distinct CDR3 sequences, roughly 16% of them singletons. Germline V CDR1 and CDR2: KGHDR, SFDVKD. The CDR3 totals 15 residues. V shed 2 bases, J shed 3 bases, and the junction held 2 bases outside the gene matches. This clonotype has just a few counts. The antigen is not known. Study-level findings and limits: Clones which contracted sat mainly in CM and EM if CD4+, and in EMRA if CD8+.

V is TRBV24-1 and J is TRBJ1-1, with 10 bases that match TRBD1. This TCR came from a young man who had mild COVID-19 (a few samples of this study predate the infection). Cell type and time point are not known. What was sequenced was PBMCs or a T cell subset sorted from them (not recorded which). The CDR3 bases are TGTGCCACCAGTGATTCCGGGACAGGGGACACTGAAGCTTTCTTT. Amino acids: CATSDSGTGDTEAFF.